This entry lists 16 T cell receptor beta chains sequenced from one sample in a study of human T cells and chemical hapten exposure. Noted time point: pre-sensitization, week 0. Treatment meaning: therapeutic diphenylcyclopropenone sensitization with weekly scalp DPC. From the RACE reads, TCRdb called clonotypes with MiXCR, one entry per CDR3 protein. Counted here are 300,000 to 400,000 distinct CDR3 sequences, approximately 5.1% occurring once; the ten biggest clones make up approximately 2.4%. Sample: whole blood, taken in connection with sensitization to the hapten diphenylcyclopropenone (DPC). The receptors were gathered from a woman aged 50 to 65 with alopecia areata. Some clones in this sample may be carry-over from other donors' samples.

This clonotype was counted at least ten times. The chain is built from TRBV6-5 and TRBJ2-5; 10 nucleotides align to TRBD1. V shed 5 bases, J shed 1 base, and the junction held 10 bases outside the gene matches. Germline CDR1 and CDR2: MNHEY and SVGAGI. This CDR3 contains 17 residues. The CDR3 spells CASSPGTGAAAQETQYF. In DNA form, the CDR3 reads TGTGCCAGCAGTCCCGGGACAGGGGCCGCCGCCCAAGAGACCCAGTACTTC.

The V and J genes are TRBV10-3 and TRBJ1-2; TRBD1 might be the D (5 bases). The V and J ends lost 2 bases and 8 bases respectively, with 12 bases between them. In germline, CDR1 is ENHRY, CDR2 SYGVKD. The CDR3 has 13 amino acids. CDR3 loop: CAISEGREGGYTF. Written as DNA, the CDR3 is TGTGCCATCAGTGAGGGCAGGGAAGGCGGCTACACCTTC.

This clonotype was observed at least ten times. The rearrangement links TRBV7-2 to TRBJ2-3; D uncertain. The CDR3 contains 14 residues. With 1 base removed from V and 4 bases from J, the gap between germline ends came to 9 bases. Germline V gives CDR1 SGHTA, CDR2 FQGNSA. CDR3 nucleotides: TGTGCCAGCAGCTTAGACCGGGTAGCAGATACGCAGTATTTT. Translated, it gives CASSLDRVADTQYF.

In its sample, this clonotype was seen many times. CDR3 coding DNA: TGTGCCAGCACCGGGACAGGGGGAGCTCAGCCCCAGCATTTT. As protein: CASTGTGGAQPQHF. This chain links TRBV27 with TRBJ1-5, with 11 bases aligning to TRBD1. The CDR3 is 14 amino acids. V trimming: 7 bases; J trimming: 6 bases; junction bases outside the gene matches: 5. CDR1 is MNHEY and CDR2 is SMNVEV in the germline V gene (reference sequence).

The sample holds many counts of this clonotype. The V call is TRBV13, the J call TRBJ2-2, with 7 bases lining up with TRBD2. This CDR3 region has 15 residues. Germline-derived CDR1 and CDR2 are PRHDT and FYEKMQ (reference sequence). With 3 bases clipped from V and 4 bases from J, the junction kept 5 bases outside the gene matches. In DNA, the CDR3 is TGTGCCAGCAGCTTGGGAGGGTCGGCCACCGGGGAGCTGTTTTTT. This translates into CASSLGGSATGELFF. Full variable domain (outside the CDR3, taken from reference TRBV13 and TRBJ2-2): AAGVIQSPRHLIKEKRETATLKCYPIPRHDTVYWYQQGPGQDPQFLISFYEKMQSDKGSIPDRFSAQQFSDYHSELNMSSLELGDSALYFCASSLGGSATGELFFGEGSRLTVL.

This clonotype was found a few times. The chain employs TRBV4-2 and TRBJ1-1; 9 nucleotides align to TRBD1. Trimming removed 6 bases from V and 1 base from J; junction bases left unmatched: 9. The CDR3 is 16 residues long. Germline CDR1 is LGHNA and CDR2 is YNFKEQ. CDR3: CASSLIPGQGNTEAFF. In DNA form, the CDR3 reads TGTGCCAGCAGTCTGATTCCGGGACAGGGGAACACTGAAGCTTTCTTT.

The rearrangement links TRBV6-5 to TRBJ2-7, with 11 bases identical to TRBD2. The length of the CDR3 is 15 residues. J gave up 3 bases and V 2 bases, and 3 bases lay outside the gene matches. The V gene's germline CDR1 is MNHEY and CDR2 SVGAGI. The CDR3 region has the DNA TGTGCCAGCAGTTACGATGGGACTAGCGGCTACGAGCAGTACTTC. Its protein is CASSYDGTSGYEQYF.

The chain couples TRBV6-2 or TRBV6-3 to TRBJ2-1; D could derive from TRBD1 or TRBD2 (5 bases each). This CDR3 is 14 amino acids long. V was trimmed by 7 bases and J by 0 bases, leaving 10 bases between them. The V gene's germline CDR1 is MNHEY and CDR2 SVGEGT. CDR3 sequence: CASMGPPSYNEQFF. The CDR3 nucleotides are TGTGCCAGCATGGGACCTCCCTCCTACAATGAGCAGTTCTTC.

This clonotype appeared a few times. The V gene is TRBV6-1, the J gene TRBJ2-2; weak D call: TRBD2 (7 bases). Germline lookup yields CDR1 MNHNS and CDR2 SASEGT. The CDR3 loop spans 15 amino acids. Trimming took off 1 base at V and 6 bases at J, with 12 bases between the two ends. Here the CDR3 DNA reads TGTGCCAGCAGTGAAGACAGGGAGGGGGCCGGGGAGCTGTTTTTT. It specifies CASSEDREGAGELFF.

The J gene is TRBJ2-3, the V gene TRBV29-1; D is possibly TRBD1 or TRBD2 (5 bases each). Between the trimmed V and J ends, which lost 7 bases and 3 bases, there was a span of 20 bases. This CDR3 comprises 15 residues. Germline V gene data show CDR1 as SQVTM and CDR2 as ANQGSEA. The chain's CDR3 is CSGVVFGAWTDTQYF. The CDR3 bases are TGCAGCGGGGTTGTTTTCGGGGCGTGGACAGATACGCAGTATTTT.

This clonotype was seen repeatedly, ten times or more. The gene calls are TRBV5-1 and TRBJ1-1; 7 bases map to TRBD1. Germline values: CDR1 SGHRS, CDR2 YFSETQ. The CDR3 loop spans 16 amino acids. J was trimmed by 6 bases and V by 3 bases; bases with no gene match: 14. The CDR3 is CASSSGQRQGISEAFF. CDR3 nucleotide sequence: TGCGCCAGCAGCTCGGGGCAGAGACAGGGTATATCTGAAGCTTTCTTT.

This sequence joins TRBV29-1 and TRBJ1-1, with no clear D. The CDR3 spans 11 residues. From germline, CDR1 is SQVTM and CDR2 ANQGSEA. Trimming took 6 bases from V and 5 from J, leaving 10 bases between them. The CDR3 region is CSVNIQTEAFF. The CDR3 DNA is TGCAGCGTCAACATTCAAACTGAAGCTTTCTTT.

This clonotype was detected ten times or more. J is TRBJ2-7 and V is TRBV12-3 or TRBV12-4; D not resolved. This CDR3 spans 11 amino acids. V shed 7 bases and J shed 6 bases, with 10 bases lying between them. CDR3 nucleotides: TGTGCCAGCACCATGGGCGGCGAGCAGTACTTC. This sequence encodes CASTMGGEQYF.

The chain combines TRBV5-1 with TRBJ2-7; 10 nucleotides match TRBD2. This CDR3 has 18 residues. The V and J ends lost 4 bases and 3 bases, in that order; junction bases with no gene match: 16. In germline, CDR1 is SGHRS, CDR2 YFSETQ. Written as DNA, the CDR3 is TGCGCCAGCAGCCACTTCGGACAAGCGGGGGGGCCCCACTACGAGCAGTACTTC. Amino acids: CASSHFGQAGGPHYEQYF.

In this sample, this clonotype turned up many times. The gene calls are TRBV14 and TRBJ1-1; D gene unclear. Per germline, CDR1 SGHDN and CDR2 FVKESK. V lost 3 bases and J lost 1, with 9 bases in between. The CDR3 consists of 14 residues. The CDR3: CASSHLTTNTEAFF. Here the CDR3 DNA reads TGTGCCAGCAGCCACCTAACAACGAACACTGAAGCTTTCTTT.

CDR3 coding DNA: TGTGCCAGCAGCTCCAGCCTCTATAATTCACCCCTCCACTTT. Translating it yields CASSSSLYNSPLHF. The V and J genes are TRBV7-7 and TRBJ1-6; D is unclear. Germline CDR1 is SSHAT and CDR2 is FNYEAQ (reference sequence). V lost 4 bases, J lost 3 bases, and 7 bases lay in between. This CDR3 contains 14 residues.